The 3 T cell receptor beta chains below were found in one sample sequenced in a study of blood T cell repertoires in COVID-19. Sequencing was performed with immunoSEQ multiplex PCR; in TCRdb, only in-frame clones are kept and a portion is missing. This sample has tens of thousands of clones, with 89% found just once. Sequences were obtained from peripheral blood. Receptor source: a man between 65 and 85 years old with active or convalescent COVID-19.

The V and J genes are TRBV5-1 and TRBJ2-3; 7 bases map to TRBD1. The V gene's germline CDR1 is SGHRS and CDR2 YFSETQ. The CDR3 runs to 15 residues. Germline trimming cut 3 bases from V and 14 bases from J; bases unmatched to any gene: 18. The DNA of the CDR3 is TGCGCCAGCAGCTCCATCGGGACAGCGACTCCTCGGCGGTATTTT. This sequence encodes CASSSIGTATPRRYF.

This clone was observed once. The chain uses TRBV7-2 and TRBJ2-1, with D possibly matching TRBD2 (5 bases). The germline V and J ends were trimmed by 1 base and 6 bases, with 10 bases remaining between them. The CDR3 spans 14 residues. CDR1 is SGHTA, CDR2 FQGNSA, per germline. The CDR3: CASSLVASTNEQFF. CDR3 nucleotides: TGTGCCAGCAGCTTAGTAGCTAGCACCAATGAGCAGTTCTTC. Variable domain in full (rest from reference TRBV7-2 and TRBJ2-1): GAGVSQSPSNKVTEKGKDVELRCDPISGHTALYWYRQSLGQGLEFLIYFQGNSAPDKSGLPSDRFSAERTGGSVSTLTIQRTQQEDSAVYLCASSLVASTNEQFFGPGTRLTVL.

V gene TRBV6-2 or TRBV6-3 combines with J gene TRBJ2-7; perhaps TRBD1 as D (6 bases). The CDR3 totals 15 residues. V lost 5 bases, J lost 7 bases, and 21 bases lay in between. CDR1 MNHEY and CDR2 SVGEGT come from the germline V gene. CDR3 in amino acids: CASSDTGLPSGEQYF. CDR3 coding DNA: TGTGCCAGCAGTGATACAGGGTTACCGTCGGGGGAGCAGTACTTC.